The rows below give T cell receptor beta chains drawn from one sample of a study of blood T cells in healthy people across ages. TCRdb called the 5' RACE reads again in MiXCR, with one record for every CDR3 protein. The table records 1.5 million to 2 million distinct CDR3 sequences, about 49% of them present only once. The source material was blood. These TCRs come from a woman aged 35 to 49 in good health. Both conserved end residues are part of each CDR3. D genes are given only for firm matches. A clone size is listed for some rows: how often the clone was seen (once, few, many), or a class if it is expanded.

CDR3 protein	CDR3 DNA	clone size	V gene	D gene	J gene
CASSPAVAGGYNEQFF	TGTGCCAGTAGTCCCGCAGTAGCGGGGGGGTACAATGAGCAGTTCTTC	-	TRBV28	TRBD2	TRBJ2-1
CATHDSIGTDTQYF	TGTGCCACCCACGACAGCATTGGCACAGATACGCAGTATTTT	few	TRBV6-6	-	TRBJ2-3
CASSEARTGGRNEQYF	TGTGCCAGCAGTGAGGCCCGGACAGGGGGAAGAAACGAGCAGTACTTC	-	TRBV6-2/TRBV6-3	TRBD1	TRBJ2-7
CSATYRDRGYGYTF	TGCAGTGCTACCTACAGGGACAGGGGCTATGGCTACACCTTC	few	TRBV20-1	TRBD1	TRBJ1-2
CASSLAVNLPSTDTQYF	TGCGCCAGCAGCTTGGCTGTAAACTTACCTAGCACAGATACGCAGTATTTT	-	TRBV5-1	-	TRBJ2-3
CAIKEAQPPLTDTQYF	TGTGCCATCAAAGAGGCTCAACCCCCTCTTACAGATACGCAGTATTTT	-	TRBV10-3	-	TRBJ2-3
CASSVGDGNEQYF	TGTGCCAGCAGCGTAGGGGACGGCAATGAGCAGTACTTC	-	TRBV7-3	-	TRBJ2-5
CASSTPWGLLSSYTF	TGTGCCAGCAGCACTCCATGGGGGCTCCTATCTAGCTACACCTTC	-	TRBV6-6	-	TRBJ1-2
CASSGGGLPQETQYF	TGCGCCAGCAGCGGCGGGGGGCTACCTCAAGAGACCCAGTACTTC	-	TRBV5-1	TRBD2	TRBJ2-5
CAISEARGGTDTQYF	TGTGCCATCAGTGAGGCCCGGGGGGGCACAGATACGCAGTATTTT	-	TRBV10-3	TRBD2	TRBJ2-3
CATGQQGGNQPQHF	TGTGCCACCGGACAGCAAGGGGGCAATCAGCCCCAGCATTTT	few	TRBV6-6	-	TRBJ1-5
CSANPSSVPNSPLHF	TGCAGTGCTAACCCCTCGTCGGTTCCCAATTCACCCCTCCACTTT	few	TRBV20-1	-	TRBJ1-6
CASRGRRSSYNEQFF	TGTGCCAGCAGGGGACGGCGGAGCTCCTACAATGAGCAGTTCTTC	few	TRBV28	-	TRBJ2-1
CASSQAGQFSSYNEQFF	TGCGCCAGCAGCCAAGCGGGACAGTTTAGCTCCTACAATGAGCAGTTCTTC	-	TRBV4-1	TRBD1	TRBJ2-1
CASSPETVSYNEQFF	TGTGCCAGCAGCCCCGAAACCGTATCCTACAATGAGCAGTTCTTC	-	TRBV4-2	-	TRBJ2-1
CASSRDINGYTF	TGTGCCAGCAGCAGGGACATTAATGGCTACACCTTC	-	TRBV7-2	-	TRBJ1-2
CASSFSASSETQYF	TGTGCCAGCAGCTTTTCCGCTAGTTCAGAGACCCAGTACTTC	-	TRBV5-6	-	TRBJ2-5
CASSFAGGLLSYNEQFF	TGTGCCAGCAGCTTCGCGGGGGGTCTACTTTCCTACAATGAGCAGTTCTTC	few	TRBV7-9	TRBD2	TRBJ2-1
CASSQDLGPADTQYF	TGCGCCAGCAGCCAAGATCTAGGTCCGGCAGATACGCAGTATTTT	few	TRBV4-1	-	TRBJ2-3
CASSMGRGLYNEQFF	TGTGCCAGCAGTATGGGGCGGGGTCTCTACAATGAGCAGTTCTTC	-	TRBV2	-	TRBJ2-1
CASSLELAGVPYYNEQFF	TGTGCCAGCAGCTTAGAACTAGCGGGGGTCCCCTACTACAATGAGCAGTTCTTC	-	TRBV7-2	TRBD2	TRBJ2-1
CASSPWTELNTEAFF	TGTGCCAGCAGTCCCTGGACAGAACTGAACACTGAAGCTTTCTTT	-	TRBV28	-	TRBJ1-1
CASSAIAGSKETQYF	TGTGCCAGCAGTGCCATCGCCGGGAGTAAAGAGACCCAGTACTTC	-	TRBV25-1	-	TRBJ2-5
CASSLAGPRGETQYF	TGTGCCAGCAGCCTAGCGGGGCCACGGGGGGAGACCCAGTACTTC	few	TRBV7-8	TRBD2	TRBJ2-5
CASYTLDRGKMRLYGYTF	TGTGCCAGTTATACCCTTGACAGGGGGAAAATGAGACTCTATGGCTACACCTTC	few	TRBV6-1	TRBD1	TRBJ1-2
CASSPREGVHEQFF	TGCGCCAGCAGCCCGCGAGAGGGGGTTCATGAGCAGTTCTTC	-	TRBV5-1	-	TRBJ2-1
CASRVFGNSPLHF	TGTGCCAGCAGGGTTTTTGGGAATTCACCCCTCCACTTT	-	TRBV28	-	TRBJ1-6
CASSYEGAIQPQHF	TGTGCCAGCAGTTACGAGGGGGCGATTCAGCCCCAGCATTTT	-	TRBV6-2/TRBV6-3	TRBD1	TRBJ1-5
CSARGSSPDRLNSPLHF	TGCAGTGCTAGAGGAAGTTCGCCGGACAGGCTAAATTCACCCCTCCACTTT	-	TRBV20-1	TRBD1	TRBJ1-6
CSGRDRGLQETQYF	TGCAGTGGCCGCGACAGGGGGCTTCAAGAGACCCAGTACTTC	few	TRBV20-1	TRBD1	TRBJ2-5
CASSQVTGGGYTF	TGTGCCAGCAGCCAAGTCACAGGGGGTGGCTACACCTTC	few	TRBV14	TRBD1	TRBJ1-2
CASSQVAAFETLYF	TGTGCCAGCAGCCAAGTAGCAGCCTTCGAGACCCTGTACTTC	-	TRBV9	-	TRBJ2-5
CASRLSRGKLFF	TGTGCCAGCAGGCTCTCCCGAGGAAAACTGTTTTTT	once	TRBV6-5	-	TRBJ1-4
CASSYSTEDIYEQYF	TGTGCCAGCAGTTACTCGACGGAGGACATCTACGAGCAGTACTTC	-	TRBV6-5	-	TRBJ2-7
CASSDAAFNEQFF	TGTGCCAGCAGTGACGCAGCCTTCAATGAGCAGTTCTTC	-	TRBV6-5	-	TRBJ2-1
CASMNGGARMETQYF	TGTGCCAGCATGAACGGGGGGGCCCGTATGGAGACCCAGTACTTC	few	TRBV6-2/TRBV6-3	TRBD2	TRBJ2-5
CASSQAGGTDTRYF	TGTGCCAGCAGCCAAGCGGGGGGCACAGATACGCGGTATTTT	few	TRBV3-1	-	TRBJ2-3
CASSLKILTGTENEKLFF	TGTGCCAGCAGCTTAAAAATTTTAACTGGCACGGAAAATGAAAAACTGTTTTTT	-	TRBV7-9	-	TRBJ1-4
CASSVRSGLETQYF	TGCGCCAGCAGCGTGAGGTCAGGGCTAGAGACCCAGTACTTC	once	TRBV5-1	-	TRBJ2-5
CASKKDGVYEQYF	TGTGCCAGCAAGAAGGACGGTGTCTACGAGCAGTACTTC	-	TRBV2	-	TRBJ2-7
CSVDKRGTDTQYF	TGCAGCGTTGATAAGCGGGGGACAGATACGCAGTATTTT	-	TRBV29-1	TRBD2	TRBJ2-3
CASSFTGSVRETQYF	TGCGCCAGCAGCTTTACGGGGTCCGTGCGGGAGACCCAGTACTTC	few	TRBV5-1	-	TRBJ2-5
CAIRPPGQREQFF	TGTGCCATCAGACCTCCGGGACAAAGGGAGCAGTTCTTC	-	TRBV10-3	-	TRBJ2-1
CASGLGTGVGETQYF	TGTGCTAGTGGTTTGGGAACAGGGGTCGGGGAGACCCAGTACTTC	few	TRBV12-5	TRBD1	TRBJ2-5
CASSPSDRAKETQYF	TGTGCCAGCAGCCCATCGGACAGGGCCAAAGAGACCCAGTACTTC	-	TRBV25-1	TRBD1	TRBJ2-5
CASSLGQGQYF	TGTGCCAGCAGCTTAGGACAGGGGCAGTACTTC	-	TRBV7-2	TRBD1	TRBJ2-5
CASSKDRGPDTEAFF	TGTGCCAGCAGTAAGGACAGGGGGCCGGACACTGAAGCTTTCTTT	-	TRBV6-5	TRBD1	TRBJ1-1